This T cell receptor (beta chain) emerged from a study of blood T cell repertoires in COVID-19. Study-wide context: Italy, Spain and the United States were the sources of the convalescent and acute COVID-19 samples.

In the authors' methods: For nucleated cells, counts were estimated from reference gene primer amplification. Assay used: immunoSEQ multiplex PCR; TCRdb lists only in-frame clones, some missing. V and J calls plus clone size are reproduced from that table; the DNA served to infer D and trimming. The table has around 69,000 clones, 89% seen once. Per the germline V gene, CDR1 is LGHDT and CDR2 is YNNKEL (reference sequence). The CDR3 has 18 residues. Trimming cost V 1 base and J 0 bases; bases outside gene matches: 7. The receptor's source is a woman in her 50s with active COVID-19. The V gene is TRBV3-1 (or the pseudogene TRBV3-2), the J gene TRBJ2-1; TRBD2 matches at 9 bases. Sequenced material: peripheral blood. CDR3 sequence (DNA): TGTGCCAGCAGCCAAGTAGGGCGGGGGGGTAACTCCTACAATGAGCAGTTCTTC. Amino acid sequence: CASSQVGRGGNSYNEQFF.